This T cell receptor beta chain was captured in a study of tumor-infiltrating lymphocytes in primary liver carcinoma. From about 0.5 ug of total RNA, TCR beta-specific cDNA was reverse-transcribed using a constant-region primer. Libraries covering TCR beta were generated through three nested multiplex PCR rounds (using a slightly modified ARM-PCR). TCRdb re-derived calls from the multiplex PCR reads in MiXCR, one entry per CDR3 protein. The sample lists a few hundred thousand distinct CDR3 sequences; more than 55% were seen once. Comment on this clonotype: Mismatch with germline at one junction end may stem from a read error.

Blood RNA was derived from unsorted whole blood, and germline DNA was extracted too. Roughly 4 milliliters of peripheral blood were gathered ahead of the operation. This receptor was taken from a woman under 40 with primary liver carcinoma and hepatitis B virus infection. The sequenced material came from peripheral blood.

The DNA of the CDR3 is TGTACCAGCAGTTTGGTAGGGGTACAAGGACAGCCCCAGCATTTT. This codes for CTSSLVGVQGQPQHF. The V call is TRBV28, the J call TRBJ1-5; D is perhaps TRBD1 (5 bases). Germline V gives CDR1 MDHEN, CDR2 SYDVKM. There are 15 residues in the CDR3. Supplemented by reference TRBV28 and TRBJ1-5, the full variable domain reads DVKVTQSSRYLVKRTGEKVFLECVQDMDHENMFWYRQDPGLGLRLIYFSYDVKMKEKGDIPEGYSVSREKKERFSLILESASTNQTSMYLCTSSLVGVQGQPQHFGDGTRLSIL.